The rows below give T cell receptor beta chains drawn from one sample of a study of identical twins. MiXCR, applied by TCRdb to the 5' RACE reads, yields one record per CDR3 protein. The table has some 320,000 distinct CDR3 sequences, approximately 13% seen once. These sequences were also reported in another study, on yellow fever vaccine responses in identical twins.

Material for sequencing was CD8+ T cells sorted from blood. Receptors originate from a woman aged 18-35 years in good health. The CDR3 runs from the conserved cysteine through the conserved F or W. The order of the fields is V gene, CDR3 length, clone size, D gene, J gene, CDR3 DNA, CDR3 protein. D genes are given only for firm matches. A clone size is listed for some rows: how often the clone was seen (once, few, many), or a class if it is expanded.

v_call: TRBV7-2; cdr3_length: 17; clone_size: -; d_call: -; j_call: TRBJ2-1; cdr3_nt: TGTGCCAGCAGCTTAAATTCCGCGGTTTGGCCCTACAATGAGCAGTTCTTC; cdr3_aa: CASSLNSAVWPYNEQFF
v_call: TRBV12-3/TRBV12-4; cdr3_length: 14; clone_size: few; d_call: -; j_call: TRBJ1-2; cdr3_nt: TGTGCCAGCAGTTTGGGGGGGTTCGACTATGGCTACACCTTC; cdr3_aa: CASSLGGFDYGYTF
v_call: TRBV3-1; cdr3_length: 15; clone_size: -; d_call: -; j_call: TRBJ2-5; cdr3_nt: TGTGCCAGCAGCCCCATCTCGACCAGCTCGGAGACCCAGTACTTC; cdr3_aa: CASSPISTSSETQYF
v_call: TRBV28; cdr3_length: 13; clone_size: -; d_call: -; j_call: TRBJ2-1; cdr3_nt: TGTGCCAGCAGTTTAACCTTACTCTATGAGCAGTTCTTC; cdr3_aa: CASSLTLLYEQFF
v_call: TRBV27; cdr3_length: 12; clone_size: once; d_call: -; j_call: TRBJ1-5; cdr3_nt: TGTGCCAGCCGTACAGGCGGACAGCCCCAGCATTTT; cdr3_aa: CASRTGGQPQHF
v_call: TRBV2; cdr3_length: 16; clone_size: -; d_call: -; j_call: TRBJ1-5; cdr3_nt: TGTGCCAGCAGTGAAACTCGGCAGGGAGGCAATCAGCCCCAGCATTTT; cdr3_aa: CASSETRQGGNQPQHF
v_call: TRBV12-3/TRBV12-4; cdr3_length: 12; clone_size: -; d_call: -; j_call: TRBJ1-5; cdr3_nt: TGTGCCAGCAGTTCCCAGAGTCAGCCCCAGCATTTT; cdr3_aa: CASSSQSQPQHF
v_call: TRBV5-1; cdr3_length: 13; clone_size: many; d_call: -; j_call: TRBJ2-1; cdr3_nt: TGCGCCAGCTGGGGCAGAGATCACAATGAGCAGTTCTTC; cdr3_aa: CASWGRDHNEQFF
v_call: TRBV28; cdr3_length: 14; clone_size: few; d_call: -; j_call: TRBJ1-5; cdr3_nt: TGTGCCAGCAGTCTTCGGGCCTTCAATCAGCCCCAGCATTTT; cdr3_aa: CASSLRAFNQPQHF
v_call: TRBV12-3/TRBV12-4; cdr3_length: 15; clone_size: -; d_call: -; j_call: TRBJ2-5; cdr3_nt: TGTGCCAGCAGTTTTCGAGGGGGGGGCCAAGAGACCCAGTACTTC; cdr3_aa: CASSFRGGGQETQYF
v_call: TRBV12-3/TRBV12-4; cdr3_length: 15; clone_size: -; d_call: TRBD1; j_call: TRBJ2-2; cdr3_nt: TGTGCCAGCACCCTGACAGGGATCGGCACCGGGGAGCTGTTTTTT; cdr3_aa: CASTLTGIGTGELFF
v_call: TRBV11-1; cdr3_length: 15; clone_size: few; d_call: TRBD1; j_call: TRBJ2-1; cdr3_nt: TGTGCCAGCAGTTTTGGACAGGGGGCGAGGAATGAGCAGTTCTTC; cdr3_aa: CASSFGQGARNEQFF
v_call: TRBV12-3/TRBV12-4; cdr3_length: 14; clone_size: many; d_call: -; j_call: TRBJ2-5; cdr3_nt: TGTGCCAGCAGTCCTACTGGCTTTGGTGGGACCCAGTACTTC; cdr3_aa: CASSPTGFGGTQYF
v_call: TRBV5-1; cdr3_length: 18; clone_size: -; d_call: TRBD2; j_call: TRBJ2-2; cdr3_nt: TGCGCCAGCAGCCGTAGGGGGAGCGGGGGCCCAAACACCGGGGAGCTGTTTTTT; cdr3_aa: CASSRRGSGGPNTGELFF
v_call: TRBV2; cdr3_length: 16; clone_size: few; d_call: -; j_call: TRBJ2-1; cdr3_nt: TGTGCCAGCAGTGAAGCGTGGGACTTGCTGAGGGATGAGCAGTTCTTC; cdr3_aa: CASSEAWDLLRDEQFF
v_call: TRBV20-1; cdr3_length: 15; clone_size: -; d_call: -; j_call: TRBJ2-7; cdr3_nt: TGCAGTGCTAGAGATCACCGGGAGAGGACCTACGAGCAGTACTTC; cdr3_aa: CSARDHRERTYEQYF
v_call: TRBV7-6; cdr3_length: 15; clone_size: few; d_call: -; j_call: TRBJ2-1; cdr3_nt: TGTGCCAGCAGCGCCCCGGGACTTAACAACAATGAGCAGTTCTTC; cdr3_aa: CASSAPGLNNNEQFF
v_call: TRBV12-3/TRBV12-4; cdr3_length: 13; clone_size: many; d_call: -; j_call: TRBJ2-1; cdr3_nt: TGTGCCAGCAGCCCCGGGACATTGAATGAGCAGTTCTTC; cdr3_aa: CASSPGTLNEQFF
v_call: TRBV5-1; cdr3_length: 15; clone_size: -; d_call: TRBD1; j_call: TRBJ2-7; cdr3_nt: TGCGCCAGCAGCTTGGTCAGGGGGCGTCTCTACGAGCAGTACTTC; cdr3_aa: CASSLVRGRLYEQYF
v_call: TRBV27; cdr3_length: 13; clone_size: few; d_call: -; j_call: TRBJ2-4; cdr3_nt: TGTGCCAGCAGTTTCGCACAGAAAAACATTCAGTACTTC; cdr3_aa: CASSFAQKNIQYF
v_call: TRBV5-5; cdr3_length: 12; clone_size: many; d_call: -; j_call: TRBJ2-7; cdr3_nt: TGTGCCAGCAGCAAAGGGCAACACGAGCAGTACTTC; cdr3_aa: CASSKGQHEQYF
v_call: TRBV28; cdr3_length: 16; clone_size: -; d_call: -; j_call: TRBJ2-5; cdr3_nt: TGTGCCAGCAGCACTCAAGGGGACGGAGGAAGAGAGACCCAGTACTTC; cdr3_aa: CASSTQGDGGRETQYF
v_call: TRBV15; cdr3_length: 16; clone_size: few; d_call: TRBD2; j_call: TRBJ2-1; cdr3_nt: TGTGCCACCAGCAGATCGACTAGCGGGAGGCGAAATGAGCAGTTCTTC; cdr3_aa: CATSRSTSGRRNEQFF
v_call: TRBV7-8; cdr3_length: 16; clone_size: -; d_call: TRBD1; j_call: TRBJ2-1; cdr3_nt: TGTGCCAGCAGCTTAGCCTTGGGACAGGGGTCGAATGAGCAGTTCTTC; cdr3_aa: CASSLALGQGSNEQFF
v_call: TRBV15; cdr3_length: 20; clone_size: -; d_call: -; j_call: TRBJ2-2; cdr3_nt: TGTGCCACCAGCAGAGATAGTCCGGGTTACGTTTTCGTTTCCACCGGGGAGCTGTTTTTT; cdr3_aa: CATSRDSPGYVFVSTGELFF
v_call: TRBV28; cdr3_length: 18; clone_size: few; d_call: -; j_call: TRBJ2-4; cdr3_nt: TGTGCCAGCAGTTCGACAGGGGAGGGCCTTGTGGCCAAAAACATTCAGTACTTC; cdr3_aa: CASSSTGEGLVAKNIQYF
v_call: TRBV7-6; cdr3_length: 15; clone_size: few; d_call: -; j_call: TRBJ2-7; cdr3_nt: TGTGCCAGCAGCTTACTCGACAGGGAGGGCGACGAGCAGTACTTC; cdr3_aa: CASSLLDREGDEQYF
v_call: TRBV7-9; cdr3_length: 11; clone_size: few; d_call: -; j_call: TRBJ2-1; cdr3_nt: TGTGCCAGCAGCCCTTGGGATGAGCAGTTCTTC; cdr3_aa: CASSPWDEQFF
v_call: TRBV28; cdr3_length: 14; clone_size: few; d_call: -; j_call: TRBJ1-2; cdr3_nt: TGTGCCAGCACCCTGGGGTGGCAGAACTATGGCTACACCTTC; cdr3_aa: CASTLGWQNYGYTF
v_call: TRBV19; cdr3_length: 15; clone_size: few; d_call: -; j_call: TRBJ1-2; cdr3_nt: TGTGCCAGTAGACCCCTTAGGGGGGAGAACTATGGCTACACCTTC; cdr3_aa: CASRPLRGENYGYTF
v_call: TRBV3-1; cdr3_length: 18; clone_size: few; d_call: TRBD2; j_call: TRBJ2-1; cdr3_nt: TGTGCCAGCAGCCAAGACCAGCCCGGGACTAGCGTCTACAATGAGCAGTTCTTC; cdr3_aa: CASSQDQPGTSVYNEQFF
v_call: TRBV10-2; cdr3_length: 12; clone_size: few; d_call: -; j_call: TRBJ2-3; cdr3_nt: TGCGCCAGCAGTGAGTGGGGGGATACGCAGTATTTT; cdr3_aa: CASSEWGDTQYF
v_call: TRBV29-1; cdr3_length: 12; clone_size: -; d_call: -; j_call: TRBJ2-7; cdr3_nt: TGCAGCGCGGTCGACAACTACTACGAGCAGTACTTC; cdr3_aa: CSAVDNYYEQYF
v_call: TRBV6-5; cdr3_length: 15; clone_size: few; d_call: TRBD1; j_call: TRBJ1-5; cdr3_nt: TGTGCCAGCAGTTACGGGACAGGGGGCGGTCAGCCCCAGCATTTT; cdr3_aa: CASSYGTGGGQPQHF
v_call: TRBV29-1; cdr3_length: 12; clone_size: -; d_call: -; j_call: TRBJ1-2; cdr3_nt: TGCAGCGTTGACCTAGCCGTGTGGGGCTACACCTTC; cdr3_aa: CSVDLAVWGYTF
v_call: TRBV20-1; cdr3_length: 16; clone_size: many; d_call: TRBD2; j_call: TRBJ2-1; cdr3_nt: TGCAGTGCTAGATCACTAGCGGGGGCCGACTACAATGAGCAGTTCTTC; cdr3_aa: CSARSLAGADYNEQFF
v_call: TRBV29-1; cdr3_length: 14; clone_size: many; d_call: -; j_call: TRBJ1-1; cdr3_nt: TGCAGCGTCCTCTTGAGCCCGATGAACACTGAAGCTTTCTTT; cdr3_aa: CSVLLSPMNTEAFF
v_call: TRBV5-1; cdr3_length: 14; clone_size: few; d_call: TRBD1; j_call: TRBJ1-5; cdr3_nt: TGCGCCAGCAGTTCGGAGGGGGCAGGCCAGCCCCAGCATTTT; cdr3_aa: CASSSEGAGQPQHF
v_call: TRBV12-3/TRBV12-4; cdr3_length: 15; clone_size: few; d_call: TRBD1; j_call: TRBJ2-1; cdr3_nt: TGTGCCAGCAGCCCCCCCGACAGGGGGAACAATGAGCAGTTCTTC; cdr3_aa: CASSPPDRGNNEQFF
v_call: TRBV7-8; cdr3_length: 16; clone_size: -; d_call: -; j_call: TRBJ2-1; cdr3_nt: TGTGCCAGCAGCCTCCGAGTGACGGAGGAGTTGGATGAGCAGTTCTTC; cdr3_aa: CASSLRVTEELDEQFF
v_call: TRBV5-1; cdr3_length: 15; clone_size: many; d_call: -; j_call: TRBJ2-5; cdr3_nt: TGCGCCAGCAGCCCAACCCTAGGCACGCAAGAGACCCAGTACTTC; cdr3_aa: CASSPTLGTQETQYF
v_call: TRBV4-1; cdr3_length: 14; clone_size: many; d_call: -; j_call: TRBJ2-1; cdr3_nt: TGCGCCAGCAGCTTCCGGGACGCCTACAATGAGCAGTTCTTC; cdr3_aa: CASSFRDAYNEQFF
v_call: TRBV18; cdr3_length: 17; clone_size: once; d_call: -; j_call: TRBJ2-1; cdr3_nt: TGTGCCAGCTCACCTACCATAGCGGTCGCCTCCTACAATGAGCAGTTCTTC; cdr3_aa: CASSPTIAVASYNEQFF
v_call: TRBV3-1; cdr3_length: 16; clone_size: -; d_call: TRBD2; j_call: TRBJ2-3; cdr3_nt: TGTGCCAGCAGTCGATCGACTAGCGGGAGTGCAGATACGCAGTATTTT; cdr3_aa: CASSRSTSGSADTQYF
v_call: TRBV4-2; cdr3_length: 16; clone_size: many; d_call: TRBD1; j_call: TRBJ2-2; cdr3_nt: TGTGCCAGCAGCCTCCGACAGGGGCTAGAGACCGGGGAGCTGTTTTTT; cdr3_aa: CASSLRQGLETGELFF
v_call: TRBV20-1; cdr3_length: 14; clone_size: few; d_call: -; j_call: TRBJ2-1; cdr3_nt: TGCAGTGCTAGTGGAACGGGGGTGAACAATGAGCAGTTCTTC; cdr3_aa: CSASGTGVNNEQFF
v_call: TRBV7-9; cdr3_length: 14; clone_size: -; d_call: -; j_call: TRBJ2-7; cdr3_nt: TGTGCCAGCACCCCGACTAGTGGAGGTCGCGAGCAGTACTTC; cdr3_aa: CASTPTSGGREQYF
v_call: TRBV29-1; cdr3_length: 13; clone_size: few; d_call: TRBD2; j_call: TRBJ2-4; cdr3_nt: TGCAGCGTTCCCGGGGGGGGACTGGACATTCAGTACTTC; cdr3_aa: CSVPGGGLDIQYF
v_call: TRBV28; cdr3_length: 14; clone_size: many; d_call: TRBD2; j_call: TRBJ2-2; cdr3_nt: TGTGCCAGCAGTTTTCAGGGAGGGACCGGGGAGCTGTTTTTT; cdr3_aa: CASSFQGGTGELFF
v_call: TRBV4-1; cdr3_length: 15; clone_size: -; d_call: TRBD1; j_call: TRBJ2-2; cdr3_nt: TGCGCCAGCAGCCAGCAGGGGGCGAGGGCCGGGGAGCTGTTTTTT; cdr3_aa: CASSQQGARAGELFF
v_call: TRBV9; cdr3_length: 17; clone_size: many; d_call: TRBD2; j_call: TRBJ2-2; cdr3_nt: TGTGCCAGCAGCGAAAGACTAGCGGGAGTTCACACCGGGGAGCTGTTTTTT; cdr3_aa: CASSERLAGVHTGELFF
v_call: TRBV7-8; cdr3_length: 15; clone_size: -; d_call: TRBD2; j_call: TRBJ2-2; cdr3_nt: TGTGCCACACCGGGGGCGGGAGGGCCGGTCGGGGAGCTGTTTTTT; cdr3_aa: CATPGAGGPVGELFF
v_call: TRBV18; cdr3_length: 15; clone_size: few; d_call: TRBD1; j_call: TRBJ2-5; cdr3_nt: TGTGCCAGCTCACCCGCCGGGACAGACCAAGAGACCCAGTACTTC; cdr3_aa: CASSPAGTDQETQYF
v_call: TRBV6-1; cdr3_length: 15; clone_size: -; d_call: TRBD1; j_call: TRBJ2-7; cdr3_nt: TGTGCCAGCAGGAACACCGGGACAGCCGGGAACGAGCAGTACTTC; cdr3_aa: CASRNTGTAGNEQYF